These T cell receptor beta chains were read from a single sample in a study of cytomegalovirus exposure and HLA in healthy donors. The repertoire was sequenced with immunoSEQ multiplex PCR; TCRdb's copy has only in-frame clones and lacks some. The sample lists more than 100,000 clones, approximately 79% occurring once. Sequenced material: PBMCs. These receptor sequences come from a man aged 50 to 59 in good health and CMV-seropositive. Each CDR3 is given with its conserved first and last residue. D genes are given only for firm matches. Expanded clones get a size class; other rows say once, few or many, or leave the size out.

D	size	V	J	CDR3	DNA
TRBD2	once	TRBV9	TRBJ2-1	CASSETSGRDNEQFF	TGTGCCAGCAGTGAAACTAGCGGGAGGGACAATGAGCAGTTCTTC
-	once	TRBV6-5	TRBJ1-4	CASSYGGANEKLFF	TGTGCCAGCAGTTACGGGGGGGCTAATGAAAAACTGTTTTTT
TRBD2	-	TRBV11-2	TRBJ2-7	CASSLERTRGEQYF	TGTGCCAGCAGCTTAGAGAGGACTAGGGGCGAGCAGTACTTC
TRBD1	once	TRBV18	TRBJ2-2	CASSPQVFTGVSNTGELFF	TGTGCCAGCTCACCACAAGTCTTTACAGGGGTCTCGAACACCGGGGAGCTGTTTTTT
TRBD2	-	TRBV28	TRBJ2-1	CASSLTSGSSYNEQFF	TGTGCCAGCAGTTTAACTAGCGGGAGCTCCTACAATGAGCAGTTCTTC
-	-	TRBV29-1	TRBJ2-1	CSVDVREGLENEQFF	TGCAGCGTTGATGTCAGGGAAGGTTTAGAGAATGAGCAGTTCTTC
-	once	TRBV19	TRBJ2-2	CASSYYSTNTGELFF	TGTGCCAGTAGTTATTACAGTACGAACACCGGGGAGCTGTTTTTT
-	-	TRBV7-2	TRBJ2-7	CASSKYSSVSSYEQYF	TGTGCCAGCAGCAAGTACTCTAGCGTTAGCTCCTACGAGCAGTACTTC
TRBD2	-	TRBV15	TRBJ2-4	CATSRDREGIQYF	TGTGCCACCAGCAGAGATAGGGAGGGAATTCAGTACTTC
TRBD2	-	TRBV5-1	TRBJ2-7	CASTVAGGPYEQYF	TGCGCCAGCACAGTAGCGGGGGGACCCTACGAGCAGTACTTC
TRBD1	-	TRBV2	TRBJ2-2	CASSDPEDRANTGELFF	TGTGCCAGCAGTGACCCCGAGGACAGGGCGAACACCGGGGAGCTGTTTTTT
-	-	TRBV25-1	TRBJ2-5	CASSPSGVSGTQYF	TGTGCCAGCAGCCCCTCCGGGGTATCAGGGACCCAGTACTTC
-	-	TRBV28	TRBJ1-4	CAIIDRTNEKLFF	TGTGCCATTATCGACAGGACTAATGAAAAACTGTTTTTT
TRBD1	-	TRBV5-1	TRBJ2-2	CASSFLPGQGSGELFF	TGCGCCAGCAGCTTCCTACCGGGACAGGGCTCCGGGGAGCTGTTTTTT
TRBD2	-	TRBV7-3	TRBJ2-3	CASSSGTSGSTDTQYF	TGTGCCAGCAGCTCCGGGACTAGCGGGAGCACAGATACGCAGTATTTT
TRBD1	-	TRBV9	TRBJ2-1	CASSGYTSTGQGASEQFF	TGTGCCAGCAGCGGTTATACCTCAACGGGACAGGGGGCGAGTGAGCAGTTCTTC
TRBD2	-	TRBV9	TRBJ2-4	CASSSVAGEDKNIQYF	TGTGCCAGCAGCTCCGTAGCGGGAGAGGACAAAAACATTCAGTACTTC
-	-	TRBV18	TRBJ1-2	CASSPSGGVSIYGYTF	TGTGCCAGCTCACCCTCCGGCGGAGTCAGTATCTATGGCTACACCTTC
-	-	TRBV29-1	TRBJ2-1	CSVEESSYNEQFF	TGCAGCGTTGAGGAGTCATCCTACAATGAGCAGTTCTTC
-	-	TRBV18	TRBJ2-1	CASSPPAGNNEQFF	TGTGCCAGCTCACCACCTGCGGGGAACAATGAGCAGTTCTTC
-	once	TRBV30	TRBJ2-6	CAWSSGRLRSGANVLTF	TGTGCCTGGAGTTCGGGGAGATTACGCTCTGGGGCCAACGTCCTGACTTTC
TRBD2	-	TRBV9	TRBJ2-7	CASSVGGGRFYEQYF	TGTGCCAGCAGCGTAGGGGGCGGGAGGTTCTACGAGCAGTACTTC
TRBD2	-	TRBV2	TRBJ2-1	CASSAFGLANNEQFF	TGTGCCAGCAGCGCCTTCGGACTAGCTAACAATGAGCAGTTCTTC
-	-	TRBV28	TRBJ2-7	CATRSPGVFEQYF	TGTGCCACCCGTTCTCCGGGAGTCTTTGAGCAGTACTTC
-	-	TRBV27	TRBJ2-7	CASSSLSHEQYF	TGTGCCAGCAGTTCCCTAAGCCACGAGCAGTACTTC
-	-	TRBV6-5	TRBJ2-5	CASRYSVQETQYF	TGTGCCAGCAGATACAGCGTCCAAGAGACCCAGTACTTC
TRBD1	few	TRBV6-1	TRBJ1-6	CASRDGTERRSLHF	TGTGCCAGCAGGGACGGGACAGAGAGAAGATCCCTCCACTTT
-	-	TRBV19	TRBJ2-2	CASSTAGTGELFF	TGTGCCAGTAGTACTGCAGGTACCGGGGAGCTGTTTTTT
-	-	TRBV5-8	TRBJ2-7	CASSLAVAVDEQYF	TGTGCCAGCAGCTTGGCGGTTGCCGTGGACGAGCAGTACTTC
-	-	TRBV21-1	TRBJ1-5	CASSKKSKVEGRPTSTNQPQHF	TGTGCCAGCAGCAAAAAATCAAAAGTAGAGGGCAGGCCGACAAGTACCAATCAGCCCCAGCATTTT
-	-	TRBV7-9	TRBJ2-7	CASSFRDNSYEQYF	TGTGCCAGCAGCTTCCGGGACAACTCCTACGAGCAGTACTTC
TRBD2	-	TRBV7-2	TRBJ2-1	CASSLRAGNSNNEQFF	TGTGCCAGCAGCCTAAGAGCGGGAAACTCCAACAATGAGCAGTTCTTC